A selection of T cell receptor beta chains follows, all from one sample in a study of response to subunit inactivated influenza vaccine. TCRdb analysed the RT-PCR reads with MiXCR anew, one entry per CDR3 protein. The data contain around 540,000 distinct CDR3 sequences, about 10% of them singletons. Here the sequenced sample was PBMCs from blood, taken on the day of vaccination. All receptors come from a man aged 45-65 years who received an inactivated influenza vaccine. Both conserved end residues are part of each CDR3. The D gene is left open where the match is weak. For some rows the clone size is stated as once, few or many, or as a class when expanded; others skip it.

NA	NA	TRBV4-2	13	TRBJ2-7	CASHKTDAYEQYF	TGTGCCAGCCATAAGACAGATGCCTACGAGCAGTACTTC
many	NA	TRBV4-3	14	TRBJ2-1	CASSQDNFGTEQFF	TGCGCCAGCAGCCAAGATAACTTCGGAACTGAGCAGTTCTTC
NA	TRBD2	TRBV10-2	15	TRBJ2-3	CASRETGTSLDTQYF	TGCGCCAGCAGAGAAACCGGGACTAGCTTAGATACGCAGTATTTT
NA	TRBD2	TRBV5-1	14	TRBJ2-3	CASFPGLARDTQYF	TGCGCCAGCTTCCCGGGACTAGCAAGAGATACGCAGTATTTT
few	NA	TRBV4-3	17	TRBJ2-6	CASSQEIPGAGANVLTF	TGCGCCAGCAGCCAAGAAATTCCGGGGGCTGGGGCCAACGTCCTGACTTTC
NA	TRBD1	TRBV20-1	19	TRBJ1-5	CSATRTIMTGGAFNQPQHF	TGCAGTGCTACGAGAACTATTATGACAGGGGGCGCATTCAATCAGCCCCAGCATTTT
NA	NA	TRBV21-1	14	TRBJ2-4	CASSNRKAKNIQYF	TGTGCCAGCAGCAACCGTAAAGCCAAAAACATTCAGTACTTC
NA	NA	TRBV4-3	15	TRBJ2-7	CASSQDFKGFYEQYF	TGCGCCAGCAGCCAAGATTTCAAAGGTTTCTACGAGCAGTACTTC
NA	TRBD2	TRBV11-1	19	TRBJ2-1	CASSLGLAGGLSSYNEQFF	TGTGCCAGCAGCTTAGGACTAGCGGGGGGCTTAAGCTCCTACAATGAGCAGTTCTTC
few	NA	TRBV29-1	11	TRBJ1-2	CSVPSNYGYTF	TGCAGCGTTCCCAGTAACTATGGCTACACCTTC
NA	TRBD1	TRBV11-1	18	TRBJ2-7	CASSALGQGPGGSYEQYF	TGTGCCAGCAGCGCCCTGGGACAGGGGCCTGGTGGCTCCTACGAGCAGTACTTC
NA	NA	TRBV7-6	13	TRBJ2-3	CASSLGTLDTQYF	TGTGCCAGCAGCTTAGGGACTCTAGATACGCAGTATTTT
few	TRBD2	TRBV20-1	15	TRBJ2-1	CSADDRTSGIDEQFF	TGCAGTGCTGACGATCGCACTAGCGGGATCGATGAGCAGTTCTTC
NA	NA	TRBV10-3	14	TRBJ2-3	CATAGTTSTDTQYF	TGTGCCACGGCCGGGACAACTAGCACAGATACGCAGTATTTT
many	NA	TRBV29-1	14	TRBJ2-3	CSVEDPHGTDTQYF	TGCAGCGTTGAAGATCCCCATGGGACAGATACGCAGTATTTT
few	NA	TRBV7-2	14	TRBJ1-6	CASSPGPVQSPLHF	TGTGCCAGCAGCCCGGGCCCCGTACAGTCACCCCTCCACTTT
NA	TRBD2	TRBV5-5	17	TRBJ2-1	CASSLVPLAATYNEQFF	TGTGCCAGCAGCTTGGTCCCACTAGCGGCAACCTACAATGAGCAGTTCTTC
NA	TRBD1	TRBV5-1	16	TRBJ2-7	CASSSPAGTGPYEQYF	TGCGCCAGCAGCTCACCCGCCGGGACAGGGCCTTACGAGCAGTACTTC
NA	TRBD2	TRBV5-1	16	TRBJ2-2	CASSLAGLALTGELFF	TGCGCCAGCAGCTTGGCAGGACTAGCGTTAACCGGGGAGCTGTTTTTT
NA	NA	TRBV5-6	15	TRBJ1-1	CASSSRQEMNTEAFF	TGTGCCAGCAGCAGCCGACAGGAGATGAACACTGAAGCTTTCTTT
few	TRBD2	TRBV2	15	TRBJ2-2	CASTDGTRYTGELFF	TGTGCCAGCACCGACGGGACTAGGTATACCGGGGAGCTGTTTTTT
NA	TRBD2	TRBV12-3/TRBV12-4	15	TRBJ2-1	CASSPSGGANNEQFF	TGTGCCAGCAGTCCGAGCGGGGGGGCGAACAATGAGCAGTTCTTC
NA	TRBD1	TRBV20-1	14	TRBJ1-2	CSARTTTGHYGYTF	TGCAGTGCTAGAACCACGACAGGGCACTATGGCTACACCTTC
few	TRBD2	TRBV7-2	16	TRBJ2-2	CASSRGLAGLTGELFF	TGTGCCAGCAGCCGCGGACTAGCGGGATTAACCGGGGAGCTGTTTTTT
few	NA	TRBV6-5	16	TRBJ2-2	CASSYSGRAAVGELFF	TGTGCCAGCAGTTACTCGGGAAGGGCTGCGGTCGGGGAGCTGTTTTTT
many	NA	TRBV5-1	14	TRBJ2-1	CASSLDTSYNEQFF	TGCGCCAGCAGCTTGGATACGTCCTACAATGAGCAGTTCTTC
few	TRBD2	TRBV5-8	15	TRBJ2-1	CASSPAGGTYNEQFF	TGTGCCAGCAGCCCAGCGGGGGGGACCTACAATGAGCAGTTCTTC
NA	TRBD1	TRBV10-3	13	TRBJ1-1	CATVGQHNTEAFF	TGTGCCACCGTGGGACAGCACAACACTGAAGCTTTCTTT
NA	NA	TRBV7-2	16	TRBJ2-5	CASSFFGASQPETQYF	TGTGCCAGCAGCTTCTTCGGGGCTAGCCAACCTGAGACCCAGTACTTC
NA	NA	TRBV5-4	12	TRBJ1-2	CASSFEAFGYTF	TGTGCCAGCAGCTTCGAGGCATTTGGCTACACCTTC
NA	TRBD2	TRBV12-3/TRBV12-4	16	TRBJ2-2	CASSSPGLARTGELFF	TGTGCCAGCAGTTCTCCGGGACTAGCGAGAACCGGGGAGCTGTTTTTT
NA	NA	TRBV10-3	12	TRBJ2-7	CAISGTSYEQYF	TGTGCCATAAGCGGGACATCCTACGAGCAGTACTTC
few	NA	TRBV12-3/TRBV12-4	16	TRBJ2-7	CASSLGVWTPPYEQYF	TGTGCCAGCAGTTTGGGTGTTTGGACCCCCCCCTACGAGCAGTACTTC
few	TRBD2	TRBV3-1	16	TRBJ2-3	CASSQEGTIRPDTQYF	TGTGCCAGCAGCCAAGAAGGGACTATCCGGCCAGATACGCAGTATTTT
many	TRBD2	TRBV10-3	18	TRBJ2-1	CAISDFSGGALIYNEQFF	TGTGCCATCAGTGATTTTAGCGGGGGGGCCTTGATCTACAATGAGCAGTTCTTC
few	TRBD2	TRBV11-1	18	TRBJ2-1	CASSLDRTGTSAYNEQFF	TGTGCCAGCAGCTTAGACAGAACCGGGACTAGCGCTTACAATGAGCAGTTCTTC
NA	TRBD1	TRBV27	15	TRBJ2-1	CASSSDGQGYNEQFF	TGTGCCAGCAGTTCCGACGGACAGGGCTACAATGAGCAGTTCTTC
NA	NA	TRBV3-1	14	TRBJ2-5	CASSQDLNAETQYF	TGTGCCAGCAGCCAAGATTTGAACGCGGAGACCCAGTACTTC
NA	TRBD1	TRBV7-9	16	TRBJ2-2	CASSLGDRPSTGELFF	TGTGCCAGCAGCTTAGGGGACAGACCAAGCACCGGGGAGCTGTTTTTT
NA	NA	TRBV28	13	TRBJ2-1	CASSSVLRNEQFF	TGTGCCAGCAGTTCCGTGCTGCGGAATGAGCAGTTCTTC
few	TRBD1	TRBV7-9	12	TRBJ2-1	CASSLGRDSIFF	TGTGCCAGCAGCTTAGGTCGGGACAGTATTTTCTTC
many	TRBD2	TRBV12-3/TRBV12-4	15	TRBJ2-7	CASSPRLAGVHEQYF	TGTGCCAGCAGTCCACGACTAGCGGGAGTTCACGAGCAGTACTTC
NA	NA	TRBV7-8	15	TRBJ2-2	CASSSSLGNTGELFF	TGTGCCAGCAGCTCGAGTCTGGGGAACACCGGGGAGCTGTTTTTT
NA	TRBD1	TRBV9	16	TRBJ2-1	CASSVRDRASYNEQFF	TGTGCCAGCAGCGTACGGGACAGGGCATCCTACAATGAGCAGTTCTTC
few	TRBD2	TRBV12-3/TRBV12-4	18	TRBJ2-1	CASSDPGGSGLGYNEQFF	TGTGCCAGCAGTGATCCGGGAGGTTCTGGACTAGGATACAATGAGCAGTTCTTC